This entry is about one TCR beta chain. V was shortened by 2 bases and J by 0 bases, with 11 bases between the two germline ends. Germline CDR1 KGHSH, CDR2 LQKENI. The CDR3 is made up of 16 amino acids. The sample belongs to a study of technical replicates of blood from a handful of donors. Method: immunoSEQ multiplex PCR; TCRdb's copy keeps in-frame clones and lacks some. Counted here are nearly 70,000 clones, 92% occurring once; the ten biggest clones make up roughly 0.4%. The chain couples TRBV18 to TRBJ1-3; D call uncertain. The specimen was T cells isolated from PBMCs. The origin of this receptor is a human donor in good health. The CDR3 loop reads CASSPIYGDSGNTIYF. CDR3 bases: TGTGCCAGCTCACCAATATACGGAGACTCTGGAAACACCATATATTTT.